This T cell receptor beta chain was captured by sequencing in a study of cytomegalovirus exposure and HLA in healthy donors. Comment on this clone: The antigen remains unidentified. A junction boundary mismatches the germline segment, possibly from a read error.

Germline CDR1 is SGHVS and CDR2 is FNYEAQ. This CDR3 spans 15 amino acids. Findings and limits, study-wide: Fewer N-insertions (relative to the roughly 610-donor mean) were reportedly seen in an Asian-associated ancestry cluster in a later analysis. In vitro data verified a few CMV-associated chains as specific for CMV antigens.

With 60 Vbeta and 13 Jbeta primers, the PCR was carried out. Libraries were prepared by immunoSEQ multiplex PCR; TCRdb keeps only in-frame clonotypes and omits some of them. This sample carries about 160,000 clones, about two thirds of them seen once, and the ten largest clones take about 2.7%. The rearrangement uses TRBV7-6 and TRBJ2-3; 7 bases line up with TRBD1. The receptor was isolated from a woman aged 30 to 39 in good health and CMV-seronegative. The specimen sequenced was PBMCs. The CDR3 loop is CASRLGGQSTDTQYF. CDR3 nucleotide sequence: TGTGCCAGCAGATTAGGGGGACAGAGCACAGATACGCAGTATTTT.